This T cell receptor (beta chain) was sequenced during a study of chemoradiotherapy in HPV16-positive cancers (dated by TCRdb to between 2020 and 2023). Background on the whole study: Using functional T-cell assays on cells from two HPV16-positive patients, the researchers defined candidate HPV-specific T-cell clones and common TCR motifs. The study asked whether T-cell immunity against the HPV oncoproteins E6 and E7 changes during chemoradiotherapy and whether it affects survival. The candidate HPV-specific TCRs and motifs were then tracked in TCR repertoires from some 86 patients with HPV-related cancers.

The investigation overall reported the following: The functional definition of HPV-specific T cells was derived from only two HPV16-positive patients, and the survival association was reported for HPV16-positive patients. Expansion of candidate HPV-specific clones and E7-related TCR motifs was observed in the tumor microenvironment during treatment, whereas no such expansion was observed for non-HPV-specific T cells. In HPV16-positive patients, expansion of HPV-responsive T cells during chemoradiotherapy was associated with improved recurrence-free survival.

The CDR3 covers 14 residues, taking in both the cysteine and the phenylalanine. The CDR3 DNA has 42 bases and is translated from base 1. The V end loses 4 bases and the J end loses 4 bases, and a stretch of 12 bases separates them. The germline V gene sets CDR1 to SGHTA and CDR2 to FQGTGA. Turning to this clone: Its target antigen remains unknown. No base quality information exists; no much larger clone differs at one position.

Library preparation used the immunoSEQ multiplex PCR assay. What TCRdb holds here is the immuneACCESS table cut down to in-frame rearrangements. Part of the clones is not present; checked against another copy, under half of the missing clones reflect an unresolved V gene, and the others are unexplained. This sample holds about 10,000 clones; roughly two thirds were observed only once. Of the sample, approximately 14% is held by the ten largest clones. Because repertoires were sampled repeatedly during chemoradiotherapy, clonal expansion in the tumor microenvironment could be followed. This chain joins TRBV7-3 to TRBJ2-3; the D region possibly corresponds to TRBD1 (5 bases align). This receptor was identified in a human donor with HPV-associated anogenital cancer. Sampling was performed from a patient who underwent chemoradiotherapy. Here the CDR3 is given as CASSSQGVADTQYF. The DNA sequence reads TGTGCCAGCAGCTCGCAGGGTGTCGCAGATACGCAGTATTTT. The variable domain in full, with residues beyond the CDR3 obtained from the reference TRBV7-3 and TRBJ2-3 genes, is GAGVSQTPSNKVTEKGKYVELRCDPISGHTALYWYRQSLGQGPEFLIYFQGTGAADDSGLPNDRFFAVRPEGSVSTLKIQRTERGDSAVYLCASSSQGVADTQYFGPGTRLTVL.